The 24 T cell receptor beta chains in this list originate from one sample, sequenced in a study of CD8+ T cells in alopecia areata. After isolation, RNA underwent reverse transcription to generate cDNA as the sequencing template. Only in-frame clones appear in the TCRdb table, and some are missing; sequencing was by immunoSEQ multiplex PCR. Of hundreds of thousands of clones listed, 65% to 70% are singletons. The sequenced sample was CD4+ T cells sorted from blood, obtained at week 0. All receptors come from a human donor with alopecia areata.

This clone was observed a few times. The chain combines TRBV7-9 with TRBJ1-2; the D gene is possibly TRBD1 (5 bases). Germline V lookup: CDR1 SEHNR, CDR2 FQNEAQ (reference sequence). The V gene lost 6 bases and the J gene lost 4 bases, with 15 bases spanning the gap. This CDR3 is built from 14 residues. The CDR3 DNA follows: TGTGCCAGCAGAGGGACGTGGTCTCCCTATGGCTACACCTTC. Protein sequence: CASRGTWSPYGYTF.

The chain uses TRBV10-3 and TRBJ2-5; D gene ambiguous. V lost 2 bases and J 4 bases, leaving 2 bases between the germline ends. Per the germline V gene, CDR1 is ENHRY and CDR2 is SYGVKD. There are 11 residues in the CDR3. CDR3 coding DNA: TGTGCCATCAGTGAGAGAGAGACCCAGTACTTC. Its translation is CAISERETQYF.

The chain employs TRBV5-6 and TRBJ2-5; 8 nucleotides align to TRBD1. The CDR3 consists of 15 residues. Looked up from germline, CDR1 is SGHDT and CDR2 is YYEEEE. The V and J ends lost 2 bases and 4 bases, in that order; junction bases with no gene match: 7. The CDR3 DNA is TGTGCCAGCAGCTTAGCAGGGGGCGTAGGAGAGACCCAGTACTTC. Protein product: CASSLAGGVGETQYF. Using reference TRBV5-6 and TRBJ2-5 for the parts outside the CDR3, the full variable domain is DAGVTQSPTHLIKTRGQQVTLRCSPKSGHDTVSWYQQALGQGPQFIFQYYEEEERQRGNFPDRFSGHQFPNYSSELNVNALLLGDSALYLCASSLAGGVGETQYFGPGTRLLVL.

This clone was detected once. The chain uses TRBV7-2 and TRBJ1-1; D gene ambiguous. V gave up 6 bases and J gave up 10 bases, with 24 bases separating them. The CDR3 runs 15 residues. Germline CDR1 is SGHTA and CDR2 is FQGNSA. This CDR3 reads CASRPPGSDLLGAFF. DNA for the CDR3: TGTGCCAGCAGGCCCCCCGGATCTGACCTACTCGGAGCTTTCTTT.

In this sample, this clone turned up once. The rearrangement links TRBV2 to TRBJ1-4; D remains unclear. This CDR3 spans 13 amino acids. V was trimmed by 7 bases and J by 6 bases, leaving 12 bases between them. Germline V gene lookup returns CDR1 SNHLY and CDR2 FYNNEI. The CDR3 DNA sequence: TGTGCCAGCACTCAATCCCCAGATGAAAAACTGTTTTTT. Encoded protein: CASTQSPDEKLFF.

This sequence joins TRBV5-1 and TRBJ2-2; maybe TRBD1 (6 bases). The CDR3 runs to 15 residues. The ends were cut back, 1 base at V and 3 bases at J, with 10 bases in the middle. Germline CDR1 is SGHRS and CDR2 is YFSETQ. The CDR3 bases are TGCGCCAGCAGCTTGATCAGGGGTGACACCGGGGAGCTGTTTTTT. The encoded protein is CASSLIRGDTGELFF.

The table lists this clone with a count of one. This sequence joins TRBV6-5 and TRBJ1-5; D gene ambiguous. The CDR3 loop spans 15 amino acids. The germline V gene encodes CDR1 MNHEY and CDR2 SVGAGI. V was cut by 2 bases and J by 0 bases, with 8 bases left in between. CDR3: CASSYGPYSNQPQHF. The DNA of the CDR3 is TGTGCCAGCAGTTACGGGCCCTATAGCAATCAGCCCCAGCATTTT.

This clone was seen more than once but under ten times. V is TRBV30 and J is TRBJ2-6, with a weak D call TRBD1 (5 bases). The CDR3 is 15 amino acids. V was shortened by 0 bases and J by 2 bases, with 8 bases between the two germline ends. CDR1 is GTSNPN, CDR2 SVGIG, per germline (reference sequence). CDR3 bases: TGTGCCTGGAGTGTACGACAGACTGGGGCCAACGTCCTGACTTTC. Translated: CAWSVRQTGANVLTF.

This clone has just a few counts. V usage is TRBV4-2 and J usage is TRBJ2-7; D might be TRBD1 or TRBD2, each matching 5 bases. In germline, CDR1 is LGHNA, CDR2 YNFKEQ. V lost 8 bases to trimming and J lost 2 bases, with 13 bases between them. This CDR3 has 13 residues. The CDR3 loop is CASGRGPTYEQYF. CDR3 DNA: TGTGCCAGCGGAAGGGGACCAACCTACGAGCAGTACTTC.

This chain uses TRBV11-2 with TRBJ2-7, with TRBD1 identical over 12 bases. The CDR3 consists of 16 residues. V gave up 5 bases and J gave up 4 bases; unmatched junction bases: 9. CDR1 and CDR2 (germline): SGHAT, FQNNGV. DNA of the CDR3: TGTGCCAGCAGCGTTTCCGGGACAGGGGGCGCGTACGAGCAGTACTTC. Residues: CASSVSGTGGAYEQYF.

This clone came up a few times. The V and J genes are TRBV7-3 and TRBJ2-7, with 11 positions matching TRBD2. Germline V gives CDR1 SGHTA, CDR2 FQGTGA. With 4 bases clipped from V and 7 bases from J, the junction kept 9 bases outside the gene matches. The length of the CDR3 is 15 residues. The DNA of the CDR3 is TGTGCCAGCAGCTCCACCGGGACTAGCGGATGGGAGCAGTACTTC. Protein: CASSSTGTSGWEQYF.

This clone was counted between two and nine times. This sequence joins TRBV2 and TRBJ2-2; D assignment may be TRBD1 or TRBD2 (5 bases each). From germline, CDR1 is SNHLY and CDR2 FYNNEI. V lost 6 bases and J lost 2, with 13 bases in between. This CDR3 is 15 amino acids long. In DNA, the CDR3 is TGTGCCAGCAGAGGGGACCTGCCTAACACCGGGGAGCTGTTTTTT. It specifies CASRGDLPNTGELFF.

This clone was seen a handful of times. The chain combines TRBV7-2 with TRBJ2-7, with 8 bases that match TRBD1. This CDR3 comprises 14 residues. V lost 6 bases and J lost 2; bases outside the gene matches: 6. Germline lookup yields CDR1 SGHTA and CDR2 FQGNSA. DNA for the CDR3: TGTGCCAGCAGATCAGACAGGGGTACCTACGAGCAGTACTTC. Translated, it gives CASRSDRGTYEQYF.

DNA for the CDR3: TGCGCCAGCAGAGCAGGGGGCAGGAATGAAAAACTGTTTTTT. As protein: CASRAGGRNEKLFF. The V and J genes are TRBV5-1 and TRBJ1-4; 8 bases are a match to TRBD1. Germline lookup yields CDR1 SGHRS and CDR2 YFSETQ. The CDR3 length is 14 residues. The trim removed 5 bases at V and 5 bases at J, leaving 5 bases unmatched.

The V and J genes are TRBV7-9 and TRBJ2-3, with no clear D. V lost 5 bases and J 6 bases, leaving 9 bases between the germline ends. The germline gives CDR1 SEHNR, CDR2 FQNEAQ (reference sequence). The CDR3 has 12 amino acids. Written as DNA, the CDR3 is TGTGCCAGCAGCGCGTCTTCCGATACGCAGTATTTT. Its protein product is CASSASSDTQYF.

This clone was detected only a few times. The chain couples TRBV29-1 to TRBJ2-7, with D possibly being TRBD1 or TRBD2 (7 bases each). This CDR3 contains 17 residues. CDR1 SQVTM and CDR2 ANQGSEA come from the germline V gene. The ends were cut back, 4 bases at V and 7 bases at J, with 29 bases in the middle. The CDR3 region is CSVVIRLALRSRGEQYF. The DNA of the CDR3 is TGCAGCGTTGTTATTAGACTAGCCTTACGTTCCAGGGGGGAGCAGTACTTC.

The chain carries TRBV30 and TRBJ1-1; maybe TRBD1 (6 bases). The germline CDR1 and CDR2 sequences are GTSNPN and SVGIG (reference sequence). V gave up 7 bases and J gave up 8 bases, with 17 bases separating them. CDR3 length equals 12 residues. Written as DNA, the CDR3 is TGTGCCTCTAAGAGGGGGTCGGTAGAAGCTTTCTTT. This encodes CASKRGSVEAFF.

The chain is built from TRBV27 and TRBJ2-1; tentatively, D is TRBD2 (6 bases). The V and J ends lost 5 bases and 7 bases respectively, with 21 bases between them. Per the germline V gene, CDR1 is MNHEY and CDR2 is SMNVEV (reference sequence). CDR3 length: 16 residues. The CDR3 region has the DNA TGTGCCAGCAGTCCCCTGGCCAAGGGAGGAACGAATGAGCAGTTCTTC. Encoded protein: CASSPLAKGGTNEQFF.

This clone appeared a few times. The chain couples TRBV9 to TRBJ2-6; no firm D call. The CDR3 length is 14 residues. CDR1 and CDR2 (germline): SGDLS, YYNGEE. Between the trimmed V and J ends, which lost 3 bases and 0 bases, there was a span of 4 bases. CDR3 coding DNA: TGTGCCAGCAGCGGGAGCTCTGGGGCCAACGTCCTGACTTTC. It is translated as CASSGSSGANVLTF.

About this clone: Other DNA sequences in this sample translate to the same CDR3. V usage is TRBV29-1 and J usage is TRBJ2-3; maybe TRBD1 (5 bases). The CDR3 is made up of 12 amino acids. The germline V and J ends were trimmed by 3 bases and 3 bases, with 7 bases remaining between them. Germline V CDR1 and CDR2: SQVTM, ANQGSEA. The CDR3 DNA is TGCAGCGTTGATCAGGGTACAGATACGCAGTATTTT. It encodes CSVDQGTDTQYF.

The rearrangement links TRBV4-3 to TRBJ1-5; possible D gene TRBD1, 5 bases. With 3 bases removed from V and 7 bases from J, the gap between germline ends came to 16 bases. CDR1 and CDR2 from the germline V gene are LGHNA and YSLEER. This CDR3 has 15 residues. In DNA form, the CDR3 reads TGCGCCAGCAGCCAGGACCATCCTGACAGCCAGCCCCAGCATTTT. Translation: CASSQDHPDSQPQHF.

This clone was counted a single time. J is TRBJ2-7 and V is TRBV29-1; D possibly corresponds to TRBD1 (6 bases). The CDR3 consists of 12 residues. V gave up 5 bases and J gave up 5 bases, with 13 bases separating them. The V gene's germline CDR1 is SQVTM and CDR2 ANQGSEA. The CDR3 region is CSVRTGWDEQYF. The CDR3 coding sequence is TGCAGCGTTCGTACAGGGTGGGACGAGCAGTACTTC.

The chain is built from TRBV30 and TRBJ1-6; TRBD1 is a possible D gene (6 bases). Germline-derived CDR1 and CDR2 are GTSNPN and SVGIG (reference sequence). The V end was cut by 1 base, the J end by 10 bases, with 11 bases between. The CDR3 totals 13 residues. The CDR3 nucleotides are TGTGCCTGGAGTGGGGGGCTAAGCTCACCCCTCCACTTT. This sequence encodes CAWSGGLSSPLHF.

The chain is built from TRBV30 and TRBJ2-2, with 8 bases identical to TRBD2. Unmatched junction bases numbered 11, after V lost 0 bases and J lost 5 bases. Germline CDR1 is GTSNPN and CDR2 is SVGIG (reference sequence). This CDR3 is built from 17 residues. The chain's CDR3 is CAWSVDRTSLKTGELFF. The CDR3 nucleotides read TGTGCCTGGAGTGTAGACCGGACTAGCTTGAAGACCGGGGAGCTGTTTTTT.